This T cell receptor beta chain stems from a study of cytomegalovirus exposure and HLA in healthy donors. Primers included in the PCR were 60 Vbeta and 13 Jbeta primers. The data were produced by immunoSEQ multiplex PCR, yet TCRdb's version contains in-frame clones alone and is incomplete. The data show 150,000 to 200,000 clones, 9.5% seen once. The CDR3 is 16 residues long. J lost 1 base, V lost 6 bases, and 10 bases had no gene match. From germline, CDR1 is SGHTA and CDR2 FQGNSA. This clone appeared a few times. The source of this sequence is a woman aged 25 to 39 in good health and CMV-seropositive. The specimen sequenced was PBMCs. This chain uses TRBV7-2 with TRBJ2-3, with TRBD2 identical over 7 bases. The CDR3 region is CASSPPPSGRTDTQYF. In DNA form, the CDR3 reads TGTGCCAGCAGTCCTCCGCCTAGCGGACGCACAGATACGCAGTATTTT.